These 11 T cell receptor beta chains originate from one sample sequenced in a study of control samples from healthy donors and cancer patients. Data came from immunoSEQ multiplex PCR; TCRdb stores just in-frame clones and leaves some out. The profile shows around 150,000 clones, about nine tenths of them singletons. Sequencing was done on a sample of blood. The receptors were gathered from a man aged 25 to 40 in good health.

This rearrangement joins TRBV7-8 to TRBJ1-5, with D unresolved. This CDR3 has 12 residues. V gave up 3 bases and J gave up 4 bases, with 4 bases separating them. Germline values: CDR1 SGHVS, CDR2 FQNEAQ. This CDR3 is CASSFRNQPQHF. The CDR3 DNA is TGTGCCAGCAGCTTTAGGAATCAGCCCCAGCATTTT.

The CDR3, as DNA: TGTGCCAGCTCACCGAACGAGCATTCACCCCTCCACTTT. Encoded protein: CASSPNEHSPLHF. The rearrangement joins TRBV18 to TRBJ1-6; D remains ambiguous. Looked up from germline, CDR1 is KGHSH and CDR2 is LQKENI. V was cut by 3 bases and J by 8 bases, with 8 bases left in between. The CDR3 has 13 residues.

This chain links TRBV9 with TRBJ2-7, with TRBD1 matching over 10 bases. Unmatched junction bases numbered 6, after V lost 3 bases and J lost 3 bases. The CDR3 is made up of 15 amino acids. CDR1 is SGDLS, CDR2 YYNGEE, per germline. DNA for the CDR3: TGTGCCAGCAGCGCGGGGACAGGGGCCTTCTACGAGCAGTACTTC. Translated, it gives CASSAGTGAFYEQYF.

This rearrangement joins TRBV6-2 or TRBV6-3 to TRBJ1-1; the D gene is possibly TRBD1 (5 bases). Looked up from germline, CDR1 is MNHEY and CDR2 is SVGEGT. V was shortened by 5 bases and J by 7 bases, with 20 bases between the two germline ends. This CDR3 comprises 15 residues. CDR3 loop: CASSKRDVGGGEAFF. The CDR3 DNA follows: TGTGCCAGCAGTAAGAGAGATGTGGGGGGAGGTGAAGCTTTCTTT.

This rearrangement joins TRBV10-3 to TRBJ1-1, with D tentatively TRBD1 (6 bases). The CDR3 runs to 13 residues. V was pared by 5 bases and J by 1 base, with 8 bases between. The germline gives CDR1 ENHRY, CDR2 SYGVKD. CDR3 nucleotides: TGTGCCATCAGTACACAGGGGAACACTGAAGCTTTCTTT. Protein product: CAISTQGNTEAFF.

The chain uses TRBV19 and TRBJ2-1, with TRBD1 identical over 8 bases. V was clipped by 1 base and J by 9 bases; unmatched bases: 5. This CDR3 comprises 14 residues. Germline CDR1 is LNHDA and CDR2 is SQIVND (reference sequence). CDR3 in amino acids: CASSIGTGLLEQFF. The CDR3 nucleotides are TGTGCCAGTAGTATAGGGACAGGGCTGCTTGAGCAGTTCTTC. Based on the CDR3 plus reference TRBV19 and TRBJ2-1, the full variable domain is DGGITQSPKYLFRKEGQNVTLSCEQNLNHDAMYWYRQDPGQGLRLIYYSQIVNDFQKGDIAEGYSVSREKKESFPLTVTSAQKNPTAFYLCASSIGTGLLEQFFGPGTRLTVL.

The chain carries TRBV7-2 and TRBJ2-1; 12 bases match TRBD1. Per the germline V gene, CDR1 is SGHTA and CDR2 is FQGNSA. Trimming cost V 5 bases and J 15 bases; bases outside gene matches: 11. This CDR3 contains 14 residues. CDR3 DNA: TGTGCCAGCAGCCCCGGGACAGGGGGCGCGCGGGGGTTCTTC. Its protein product is CASSPGTGGARGFF.

The chain's CDR3 is CASSQDPITGELFF. In DNA form, the CDR3 reads TGTGCCAGCAGCCAAGATCCCATCACCGGGGAGCTGTTTTTT. The gene calls are TRBV3-1 (or the pseudogene TRBV3-2) and TRBJ2-2; D uncertain. Trimming left V 0 bases short and J 4 bases short, with 6 bases between. Germline V gene sequence: CDR1 LGHDT, CDR2 YNNKEL (reference sequence). The CDR3 spans 14 residues.

The chain has TRBV9 and TRBJ2-7; TRBD1 aligns across 7 bases. There are 14 residues in the CDR3. Germline lookup yields CDR1 SGDLS and CDR2 YYNGEE. The trim removed 1 base at V and 3 bases at J, leaving 4 bases unmatched. The CDR3 region has the DNA TGTGCCAGCAGCGTATCTGCAGGGGGCTACGAGCAGTACTTC. This gives the protein CASSVSAGGYEQYF.

The CDR3 is CASSDSRGETQYF. CDR3 DNA sequence: TGTGCCAGCAGTGACAGCCGTGGGGAGACCCAGTACTTC. V gene TRBV12-3 or TRBV12-4 combines with J gene TRBJ2-5; D might be TRBD1 (5 bases). V lost 5 bases, J lost 5 bases, and 12 bases lay in between. CDR3 length equals 13 residues.

Concerning this clone itself: Different DNA sequences within this sample yield the same CDR3. CDR3 sequence: CASSAGGPYEQYF. CDR3 nucleotide sequence: TGTGCCAGCAGCGCAGGGGGTCCCTACGAGCAGTACTTC. The chain combines TRBV9 with TRBJ2-7; TRBD1 aligns across 7 bases. Germline V CDR1 and CDR2: SGDLS, YYNGEE. The CDR3 has 13 amino acids. The trim removed 3 bases at V and 2 bases at J, leaving 2 bases unmatched.